Following are 8 T cell receptor beta chains from one sample sequenced in a study of identical twins. TCRdb reanalysed the 5' RACE reads using MiXCR and keeps one entry per CDR3 protein. The repertoire consists of around 1.7 million distinct CDR3 sequences, with about 32% occurring once and the leading ten covering approximately 0.25%. Sequenced sample: cord blood. Receptors originate from a newborn girl in good health.

This clonotype was picked up a small number of times. The genes are TRBV5-1 and TRBJ2-1; D call uncertain. Germline V gene data show CDR1 as SGHRS and CDR2 as YFSETQ. There are 13 residues in the CDR3. Trimming took off 0 bases at V and 10 bases at J, with 11 bases between the two ends. Here the CDR3 DNA reads TGCGCCAGCAGCTTGGTGGTTACAAACGAGCAGTTCTTC. It codes for CASSLVVTNEQFF.

As to this clonotype: At one end the junction does not follow the germline gene, possibly because of a read error. The genes are TRBV7-7 and TRBJ2-2; 7 positions match TRBD1. The CDR3 length is 17 residues. CDR1 SSHAT and CDR2 FNYEAQ come from the germline V gene (reference sequence). CDR3 residues: CASSTTPGTANTGELFF. DNA of the CDR3: TGTGCTAGCAGTACTACCCCGGGGACAGCGAACACCGGGGAGCTGTTTTTT.

This sequence joins TRBV7-2 and TRBJ2-3, with TRBD2 identical over 12 bases. The germline V gene has CDR1 SGHTA and CDR2 FQGNSA. V trimming: 6 bases; J trimming: 5 bases; junction bases outside the gene matches: 6. This CDR3 contains 15 residues. As DNA, the CDR3 is TGTGCCAGCAGGACCCGACTAGCGGGGGAAGATACGCAGTATTTT. Translation gives CASRTRLAGEDTQYF. The complete variable domain, with remaining parts taken from reference TRBV7-2 and TRBJ2-3, reads GAGVSQSPSNKVTEKGKDVELRCDPISGHTALYWYRQSLGQGLEFLIYFQGNSAPDKSGLPSDRFSAERTGGSVSTLTIQRTQQEDSAVYLCASRTRLAGEDTQYFGPGTRLTVL.

This clonotype was seen a handful of times. The chain carries TRBV9 and TRBJ1-1, with D tentatively TRBD1 (6 bases). The CDR3 is made up of 14 amino acids. Germline values: CDR1 SGDLS, CDR2 YYNGEE. Trimming took 2 bases from V and 6 from J, leaving 14 bases between them. The CDR3 region has the DNA TGTGCCAGCAGCGTCTCCCAGGGGAGGGCTGAAGCTTTCTTT. It codes for CASSVSQGRAEAFF.

The chain has TRBV6-1 and TRBJ2-1; 8 nucleotides align to TRBD2. The CDR3 runs 16 residues. The trim removed 1 base at V and 7 bases at J, leaving 9 bases unmatched. Germline V lookup: CDR1 MNHNS, CDR2 SASEGT. This CDR3 is CASSEGPGLGSNEQFF. CDR3 nucleotide sequence: TGTGCCAGCAGTGAAGGACCGGGACTAGGATCAAATGAGCAGTTCTTC.

This clonotype has more than one count but fewer than ten. The CDR3 sequence is CSAVAGGPDEQFF. The CDR3 nucleotides read TGCAGTGCAGTAGCGGGGGGGCCGGATGAGCAGTTCTTC. This rearrangement joins TRBV20-1 to TRBJ2-1, with TRBD2 identical over 11 bases. V trimming: 6 bases; J trimming: 8 bases; junction bases outside the gene matches: 6. This CDR3 region has 13 residues. From germline, CDR1 is DFQATT and CDR2 SNEGSKA (reference sequence).

This clonotype was seen at least ten times. The genes are TRBV10-3 and TRBJ1-1; perhaps TRBD1 as D (5 bases). The germline V gene encodes CDR1 ENHRY and CDR2 SYGVKD. There are 14 residues in the CDR3. Trimming took off 2 bases at V and 3 bases at J, with 10 bases between the two ends. CDR3 nucleotides: TGTGCCATCAGTGAGGGACCGGGGGACACTGAAGCTTTCTTT. Protein product: CAISEGPGDTEAFF.

This clonotype has only a few counts. The J gene is TRBJ2-3, the V gene TRBV7-2, with 7 bases aligning to TRBD2. This CDR3 contains 15 residues. V trimming: 4 bases; J trimming: 0 bases; junction bases outside the gene matches: 4. Germline V lookup: CDR1 SGHTA, CDR2 FQGNSA. CDR3 bases: TGTGCCAGCAGCTACAAGCGGGGTAGCACAGATACGCAGTATTTT. It specifies CASSYKRGSTDTQYF.